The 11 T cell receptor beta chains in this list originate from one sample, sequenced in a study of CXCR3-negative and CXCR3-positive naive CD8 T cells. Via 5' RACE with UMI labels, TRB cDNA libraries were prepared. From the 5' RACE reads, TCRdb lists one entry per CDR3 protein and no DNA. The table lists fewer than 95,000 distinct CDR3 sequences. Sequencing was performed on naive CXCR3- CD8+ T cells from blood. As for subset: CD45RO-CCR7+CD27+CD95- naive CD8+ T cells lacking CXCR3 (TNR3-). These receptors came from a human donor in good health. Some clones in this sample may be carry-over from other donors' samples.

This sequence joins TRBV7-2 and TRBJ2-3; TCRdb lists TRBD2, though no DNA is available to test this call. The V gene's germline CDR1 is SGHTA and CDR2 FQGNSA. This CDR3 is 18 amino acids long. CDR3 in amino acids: CASSLAGASGDFTDTQYF.

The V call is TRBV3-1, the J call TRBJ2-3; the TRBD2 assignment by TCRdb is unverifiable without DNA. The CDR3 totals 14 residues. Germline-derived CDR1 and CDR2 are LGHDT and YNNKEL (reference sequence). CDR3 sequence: CASSTRLVSDTQYF.

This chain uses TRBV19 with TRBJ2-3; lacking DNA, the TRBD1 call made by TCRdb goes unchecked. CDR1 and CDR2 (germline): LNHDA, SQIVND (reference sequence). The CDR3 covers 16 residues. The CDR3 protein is CASSMKQGSTTDTQYF.

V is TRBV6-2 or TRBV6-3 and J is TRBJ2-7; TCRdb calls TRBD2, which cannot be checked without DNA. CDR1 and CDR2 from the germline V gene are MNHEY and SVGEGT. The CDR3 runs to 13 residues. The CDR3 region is CASRPGQPGEQYF.

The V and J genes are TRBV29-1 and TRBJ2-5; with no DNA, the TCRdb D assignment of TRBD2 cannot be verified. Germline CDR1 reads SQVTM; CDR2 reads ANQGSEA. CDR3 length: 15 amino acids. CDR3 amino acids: CSVDGAGVNQETQYF.

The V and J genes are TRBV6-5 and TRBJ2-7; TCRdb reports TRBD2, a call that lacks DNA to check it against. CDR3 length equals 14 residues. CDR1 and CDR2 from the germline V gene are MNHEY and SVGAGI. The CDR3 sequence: CASSWGGLRAEQYF.

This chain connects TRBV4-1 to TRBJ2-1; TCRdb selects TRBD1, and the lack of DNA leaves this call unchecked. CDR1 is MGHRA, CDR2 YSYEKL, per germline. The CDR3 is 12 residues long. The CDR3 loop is CASSHPRGGQFF.

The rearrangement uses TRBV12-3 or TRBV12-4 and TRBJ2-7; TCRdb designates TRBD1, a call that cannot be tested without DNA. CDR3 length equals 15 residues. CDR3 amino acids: CASSPSGARSYEQYF.

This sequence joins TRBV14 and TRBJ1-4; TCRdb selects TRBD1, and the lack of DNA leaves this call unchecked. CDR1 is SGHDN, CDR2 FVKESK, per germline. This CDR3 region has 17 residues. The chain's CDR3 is CASSQAGQVPTNEKLFF.

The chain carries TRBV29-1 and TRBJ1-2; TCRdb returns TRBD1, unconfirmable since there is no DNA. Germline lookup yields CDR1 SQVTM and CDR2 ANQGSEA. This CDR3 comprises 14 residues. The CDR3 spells CSVEGTGGNYGYTF. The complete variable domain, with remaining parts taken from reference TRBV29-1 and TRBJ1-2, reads SAVISQKPSRDICQRGTSLTIQCQVDSQVTMMFWYRQQPGQSLTLIATANQGSEATYESGFVIDKFPISRPNLTFSTLTVSNMSPEDSSIYLCSVEGTGGNYGYTFGSGTRLTVV.

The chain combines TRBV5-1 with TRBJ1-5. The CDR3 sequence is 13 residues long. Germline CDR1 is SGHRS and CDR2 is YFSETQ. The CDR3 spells CASSPRSGQPQHF.